Ten or more counts support the clone carrying this T cell receptor beta chain. Its target is unknown. TCR cDNA libraries came from RNA via a modified published protocol. TCRdb reprocessed the 5' RACE reads via MiXCR and lists one record per CDR3 protein. The table has hundreds of thousands of distinct CDR3 sequences, about 28% seen once. The sample is drawn from a study of identical twins' blood T cells. General study results and limits: Even for out-of-frame TCRbeta, twins reportedly shared V gene usage much more than unrelated donors. Twins shared more top CDR3 clonotypes than unrelated donors did.

CDR1 ENHRY and CDR2 SYGVKD come from the germline V gene. The germline V and J ends were trimmed by 5 bases and 3 bases, with 11 bases remaining between them. The CDR3 is 13 amino acids. The gene calls are TRBV10-3 and TRBJ2-7; D gene unclear. The receptor was isolated from a woman aged 18 to 55 in good health. Sequences were obtained from PBMCs. The CDR3: CAISHRNLYEQYF. As DNA, the CDR3 is TGTGCCATCAGTCACCGGAACCTCTACGAGCAGTACTTC.